A selection of T cell receptor beta chains follows, all from one sample in a study of T cell responses to AZD1222 COVID-19 vaccine. The table came from immunoSEQ multiplex PCR; TCRdb's copy has only in-frame clones and leaves some out. Of roughly 190,000 clones in the sample, approximately 89% are singletons; the top ten hold over 1.5%. The sequencing used peripheral blood, collected 28 days after the second AZD1222 dose. The receptor set was obtained from an adult who received the AZD1222 COVID-19 vaccine. The CDR3 runs from the conserved cysteine through the conserved F or W. D genes are given only for firm matches. For some rows the clone size is stated as once, few or many, or as a class when expanded; others skip it.

-	TRBJ1-2	TRBV6-1	-	CASSETVRGYTF	TGTGCCAGCAGTGAAACTGTAAGAGGCTACACCTTC
TRBD1	TRBJ2-1	TRBV15	-	CATSGRDRGNNEQFF	TGTGCCACCAGCGGACGGGACAGGGGGAACAATGAGCAGTTCTTC
TRBD2	TRBJ2-6	TRBV7-3	once	CASSLQGGGAFGANVLTF	TGTGCCAGCAGCTTACAAGGCGGGGGGGCCTTTGGGGCCAACGTCCTGACTTTC
-	TRBJ1-5	TRBV30	-	CAWGGPRGSQHF	TGTGCCTGGGGTGGGCCCCGGGGGTCCCAGCATTTT
TRBD2	TRBJ2-1	TRBV11-2	-	CASSILAGVGNEQFF	TGTGCCAGCAGCATACTAGCGGGGGTAGGGAATGAGCAGTTCTTC
-	TRBJ1-1	TRBV7-2	-	CASSPGTSNTEAFF	TGTGCCAGCAGCCCGGGGACATCGAACACTGAAGCTTTCTTT
-	TRBJ1-1	TRBV5-4	-	CASSSRMVNTEAFF	TGTGCCAGCAGCTCCCGAATGGTGAACACTGAAGCTTTCTTT
TRBD2	TRBJ2-1	TRBV7-2	once	CASSLTSGGAIRHNEQFF	TGTGCCAGCAGCTTGACTAGCGGGGGGGCAATCCGTCACAATGAGCAGTTCTTC
TRBD2	TRBJ2-3	TRBV6-5	-	CASSRTRERSDTQYF	TGTGCCAGCAGTCGGACTAGAGAGAGGTCAGATACGCAGTATTTT
TRBD1	TRBJ1-3	TRBV9	-	CASSPRRQGIGNTIYF	TGTGCCAGCAGCCCCAGGAGACAGGGGATAGGAAACACCATATATTTT
-	TRBJ2-7	TRBV14	-	CASSRRTEYYEQYF	TGTGCCAGCAGCCGCCGGACAGAATACTACGAGCAGTACTTC
-	TRBJ1-1	TRBV2	-	CASSEHENTEAFF	TGTGCCAGCAGTGAACATGAGAACACTGAAGCTTTCTTT
-	TRBJ2-7	TRBV2	-	CASSDKAYEQYF	TGTGCCAGCAGTGACAAGGCCTACGAGCAGTACTTC